This T cell receptor (beta chain) was sequenced in a study of T cells after yellow fever vaccination. Study-level background: With SMART-Seq v4 Ultra Low Input, the fractions containing low cell numbers were prepared. Overall study findings and caveats: Primary-vaccination clones mostly resurfaced post-booster (just under 98% CD4, about 87% CD8).

TCR cDNA, made by 5'RACE template switching, carried an added universal primer site and UMIs. TCRdb ran MiXCR on the 5' RACE reads and lists one entry per CDR3 protein. Of 310,000 or so distinct CDR3 sequences listed, roughly 6.8% were seen once; the top ten hold over 15%. On this clonotype: Its antigen is not identified.

This receptor was identified in a man aged 18 to 35 who received the YFV17D yellow fever vaccine. The input for sequencing was PBMCs, taken approximately 40 days after the first yellow fever vaccination.

DNA of the CDR3: TGCGCCAGCAGTGGGGCCGGGGGCTCTGGAGATACGCAGTATTTT. Translating gives CASSGAGGSGDTQYF. The J gene is TRBJ2-3, the V gene TRBV5-1; D assignment may be TRBD1 or TRBD2 (6 bases each). The germline gives CDR1 SGHRS, CDR2 YFSETQ. The CDR3 consists of 15 residues. Trimming shortened V by 5 bases and J by 5 bases, and 18 bases separated the two germline ends.